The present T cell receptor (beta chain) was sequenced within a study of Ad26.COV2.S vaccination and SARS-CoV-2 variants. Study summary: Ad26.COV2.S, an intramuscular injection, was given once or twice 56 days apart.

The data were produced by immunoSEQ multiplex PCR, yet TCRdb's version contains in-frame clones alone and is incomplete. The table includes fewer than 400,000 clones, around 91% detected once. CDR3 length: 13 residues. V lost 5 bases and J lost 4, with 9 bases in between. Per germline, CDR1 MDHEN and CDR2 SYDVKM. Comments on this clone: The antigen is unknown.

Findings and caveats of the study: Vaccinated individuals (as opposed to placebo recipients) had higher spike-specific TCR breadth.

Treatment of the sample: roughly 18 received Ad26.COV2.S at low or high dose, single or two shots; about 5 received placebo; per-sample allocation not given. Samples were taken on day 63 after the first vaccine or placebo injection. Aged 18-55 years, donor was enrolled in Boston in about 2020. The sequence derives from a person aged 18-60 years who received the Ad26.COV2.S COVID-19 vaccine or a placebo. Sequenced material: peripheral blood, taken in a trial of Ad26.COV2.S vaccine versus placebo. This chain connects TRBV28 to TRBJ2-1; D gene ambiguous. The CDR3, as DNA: TGTGCCAGCAGTCCCCACAGATACAATGAGCAGTTCTTC. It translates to CASSPHRYNEQFF. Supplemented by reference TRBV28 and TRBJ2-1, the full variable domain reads DVKVTQSSRYLVKRTGEKVFLECVQDMDHENMFWYRQDPGLGLRLIYFSYDVKMKEKGDIPEGYSVSREKKERFSLILESASTNQTSMYLCASSPHRYNEQFFGPGTRLTVL.